This T cell receptor (beta chain) was profiled in a study of blood T cell repertoires in COVID-19. The method was immunoSEQ multiplex PCR; TCRdb's version includes in-frame clones alone and lacks a portion of them. The table lists about 49,000 clones, 70% to 90% of them singletons, with more than 13% in the top ten. The V segment lost 9 bases and the J segment 2 bases; nucleotides outside the gene matches: 3. The CDR3 totals 13 residues. From germline, CDR1 is ENHRY and CDR2 SYGVKD. The chain recombines TRBV10-3 with TRBJ1-5; 8 bases align to TRBD1. The sequenced sample consisted of peripheral blood. The source of this sequence is a human donor in a cohort sampled during active COVID-19. Here the CDR3 reads CAISDRGNQPQHF. For the CDR3, the DNA is TGTGCCATTTCGGACAGGGGCAATCAGCCCCAGCATTTT.